These 20 T cell receptor beta chains originate from one sample sequenced in a study of blood T cell repertoires in COVID-19. The assay was immunoSEQ multiplex PCR, and TCRdb's table has in-frame clones only and misses some. The sample has 50,000 to 65,000 clones; approximately 73% are singletons. Sample: peripheral blood. The receptors were gathered from a woman aged 50 to 60 with active or convalescent COVID-19.

In its sample, this clone was seen once. The chain employs TRBV30 and TRBJ1-1; no clear D. Germline V gene data show CDR1 as GTSNPN and CDR2 as SVGIG (reference sequence). The CDR3 extends over 13 amino acids. V was clipped by 2 bases and J by 8 bases, with 15 bases between them. The CDR3 is CAWSKTLGGEAFF. The CDR3 DNA reads TGTGCCTGGAGTAAAACCTTGGGAGGGGAAGCTTTCTTT.

The rearrangement links TRBV4-1 to TRBJ2-7; possibly TRBD2 for D (5 bases). V was pared by 4 bases and J by 7 bases, with 14 bases between. This CDR3 region has 13 residues. Germline V gene data show CDR1 as MGHRA and CDR2 as YSYEKL. CDR3 sequence: CASSRTTSGEQYF. CDR3 DNA: TGCGCCAGCAGCCGAACGACGTCGGGGGAGCAGTACTTC.

The chain combines TRBV19 with TRBJ1-5; D may be TRBD1 (6 bases). V lost 5 bases, J lost 10 bases, and 15 bases lay in between. This CDR3 comprises 13 residues. Germline V gene lookup returns CDR1 LNHDA and CDR2 SQIVND (reference sequence). CDR3 nucleotide sequence: TGTGCCAGTAGTCCTCGGGACACCGACCCCCAGCATTTT. This translates into CASSPRDTDPQHF.

The J gene is TRBJ1-1, the V gene TRBV19; D is ambiguous. The germline V and J ends were trimmed by 6 bases and 6 bases, with 14 bases remaining between them. Per germline, CDR1 LNHDA and CDR2 SQIVND (reference sequence). The CDR3 runs to 13 residues. The CDR3 sequence is CASSLTRSAEAFF. The DNA of the CDR3 is TGTGCCAGTAGCCTTACACGAAGCGCTGAAGCTTTCTTT.

This rearrangement joins TRBV30 to TRBJ1-1, with 9 bases identical to TRBD1. The CDR3 spans 14 residues. CDR1 is GTSNPN, CDR2 SVGIG, per germline (reference sequence). Losses at the gene ends were 3 bases for V and 7 bases for J; bases not matched to a gene: 9. CDR3 sequence (DNA): TGTGCCTGGAGAGATAAACAGGGGGCCGGTGAAGCTTTCTTT. It translates to CAWRDKQGAGEAFF.

This chain links TRBV11-1 with TRBJ2-1; 7 nucleotides match TRBD2. CDR1 is SGHAT and CDR2 is FQDESV in the germline V gene (reference sequence). With V trimmed by 3 bases and J by 4 bases, 9 bases remained unmatched. This CDR3 comprises 16 residues. The CDR3, as DNA: TGTGCCAGCAGCTTTAGTAGCCTAGCGGCTTACAATGAGCAGTTCTTC. Protein: CASSFSSLAAYNEQFF.

The CDR3 DNA follows: TGTGCCAGCACACCACCTAGCGGCCAAGGGATGCAGACCCAGTACTTC. This encodes CASTPPSGQGMQTQYF. The chain combines TRBV6-6 with TRBJ2-5, with 7 bases aligning to TRBD2. This CDR3 region has 16 residues. Germline lookup yields CDR1 MNHNY and CDR2 SVGAGI (reference sequence). Trimming at V came to 7 bases and at J to 6 bases, leaving 17 bases not matched to a gene.

The DNA for the CDR3 is TGTGCCAGCAGCGCAACAGGGGGGGGCAATCAGCCCCAGCATTTT. Protein product: CASSATGGGNQPQHF. The V and J genes are TRBV7-6 and TRBJ1-5; 8 bases align to TRBD1. The germline gives CDR1 SGHVS, CDR2 FNYEAQ. Trimming removed 5 bases from V and 2 bases from J; junction bases left unmatched: 5. This CDR3 has 15 residues.

The chain carries TRBV9 and TRBJ2-2, with TRBD2 identical over 9 bases. The germline V gene encodes CDR1 SGDLS and CDR2 YYNGEE. With V trimmed by 0 bases and J by 7 bases, 7 bases remained unmatched. The CDR3 is 16 residues long. CDR3 DNA sequence: TGTGCCAGCAGCGTAGCGCTAGCGGGAAAGGACGGGGAGCTGTTTTTT. Translation gives CASSVALAGKDGELFF.

The rearrangement uses TRBV5-1 and TRBJ1-1, with 7 bases lining up with TRBD1. This CDR3 comprises 13 residues. In germline, CDR1 is SGHRS, CDR2 YFSETQ. V lost 4 bases to trimming and J lost 6 bases; unmatched junction nucleotides: 6. CDR3 sequence: CASSAEGASEAFF. CDR3 coding DNA: TGCGCCAGCAGCGCGGAGGGGGCTTCTGAAGCTTTCTTT. Combining the CDR3 with reference TRBV5-1 and TRBJ1-1 gives the whole variable domain KAGVTQTPRYLIKTRGQQVTLSCSPISGHRSVSWYQQTPGQGLQFLFEYFSETQRNKGNFPGRFSGRQFSNSRSEMNVSTLELGDSALYLCASSAEGASEAFFGQGTRLTVV.

The chain is built from TRBV18 and TRBJ1-2, with TRBD1 matching 7 bases. Germline loops: CDR1 KGHSH, CDR2 LQKENI. Trimming at V came to 6 bases and at J to 4 bases, leaving 5 bases not matched to a gene. The CDR3 is 13 amino acids. For the CDR3, the DNA is TGTGCCAGCTCCGAGGGGGCGATCTATGGCTACACCTTC. It codes for CASSEGAIYGYTF.

This chain joins TRBV3-1 (or the pseudogene TRBV3-2) and TRBJ2-3; D possibly corresponds to TRBD2 (6 bases). This CDR3 spans 13 amino acids. Germline lookup yields CDR1 LGHDT and CDR2 YNNKEL (reference sequence). The V end lost 4 bases, the J end lost 3 bases, and 8 bases lay between the germline ends. The chain's CDR3 is CASSRRGTDTQYF. For the CDR3, the DNA is TGTGCCAGCAGCCGGCGGGGAACAGATACGCAGTATTTT.

The gene calls are TRBV19 and TRBJ2-1, with TRBD2 matching over 9 bases. The germline CDR1 and CDR2 sequences are LNHDA and SQIVND (reference sequence). The length of the CDR3 is 15 residues. Germline trimming cut 4 bases from V and 8 bases from J; bases unmatched to any gene: 9. CDR3 region: CASSRAGGPRDEQFF. DNA for the CDR3: TGTGCCAGTAGTAGGGCGGGAGGGCCTAGGGATGAGCAGTTCTTC.

This rearrangement joins TRBV4-1 to TRBJ1-6, with TRBD1 as a possible D gene (6 bases). Germline V gene data show CDR1 as MGHRA and CDR2 as YSYEKL. V dropped 6 bases and J dropped 0 bases, with 18 bases sitting between them. CDR3 size: 18 residues. CDR3 residues: CASRKTNTGSSYNSPLHF. The DNA of the CDR3 is TGCGCCAGCAGAAAGACAAATACAGGGAGCTCCTATAATTCACCCCTCCACTTT.

The chain carries TRBV2 and TRBJ2-7; D perhaps matches TRBD2 (6 bases). Trimming removed 1 base from V and 0 bases from J, with 7 bases in between. The CDR3 length is 14 residues. Looked up from germline, CDR1 is SNHLY and CDR2 is FYNNEI. The chain's CDR3 is CASSEEGGSYEQYF. In nucleotides, the CDR3 is TGTGCCAGCAGTGAAGAGGGAGGCTCCTACGAGCAGTACTTC. Drawing the rest from reference TRBV2 and TRBJ2-7, the complete variable domain is EPEVTQTPSHQVTQMGQEVILRCVPISNHLYFYWYRQILGQKVEFLVSFYNNEISEKSEIFDDQFSVERPDGSNFTLKIRSTKLEDSAMYFCASSEEGGSYEQYFGPGTRLTVT.

This chain connects TRBV24-1 to TRBJ2-7, with 9 bases lining up with TRBD1. The CDR3 has 15 residues. Germline loops: CDR1 KGHDR, CDR2 SFDVKD. Losses at the gene ends were 3 bases for V and 6 bases for J; bases not matched to a gene: 8. CDR3 region: CATSDVGTGRAEQYF. DNA of the CDR3: TGTGCCACCAGTGATGTCGGGACAGGGAGAGCCGAGCAGTACTTC.

The rearrangement uses TRBV4-3 and TRBJ1-5; D possibly corresponds to TRBD1 (6 bases). V was clipped by 1 base and J by 6 bases, with 16 bases between them. Germline loops: CDR1 LGHNA, CDR2 YSLEER. The CDR3 consists of 16 residues. In DNA, the CDR3 is TGCGCCAGCAGCCAAGCTCTCTCAGGGGAAGGTCAGCCCCAGCATTTT. Encoded protein: CASSQALSGEGQPQHF.

The CDR3 sequence: CASSISGQGWEAFF. The CDR3 DNA reads as TGTGCCAGTAGTATATCGGGACAGGGGTGGGAAGCTTTCTTT. This rearrangement joins TRBV19 to TRBJ1-1, with 10 bases that match TRBD1. Trimming cost V 2 bases and J 8 bases; bases outside gene matches: 5. CDR1 and CDR2 (germline): LNHDA, SQIVND (reference sequence). There are 14 residues in the CDR3.

V is TRBV9 and J is TRBJ2-7, with TRBD2 identical over 11 bases. V was clipped by 4 bases and J by 5 bases; unmatched bases: 8. The CDR3 is made up of 15 amino acids. Germline CDR1 and CDR2: SGDLS and YYNGEE. CDR3 nucleotides: TGTGCCAGCAGCCCTGTAGCGGGAGGGCCTGACGAGCAGTACTTC. This gives the protein CASSPVAGGPDEQYF.

The chain is built from TRBV14 and TRBJ2-7, with TRBD2 identical over 8 bases. After removal of 4 bases from V and 3 bases from J, the junction contained 17 bases not matched to a gene. The CDR3 runs 18 residues. Per germline, CDR1 SGHDN and CDR2 FVKESK. CDR3 sequence reads: CASSRRGDGGAFFYEQYF. As DNA, the CDR3 is TGTGCCAGCAGCCGCCGTGGGGACGGGGGGGCCTTCTTCTACGAGCAGTACTTC.